Listed below are T cell receptor beta chains from one sample, sequenced in a study of regulatory T cells in long-lasting Graves disease. TCRdb reprocessed the multiplex PCR reads via MiXCR and lists one record per CDR3 protein. The table includes about 520,000 distinct CDR3 sequences, around 11% detected once. A further study also used this sample, focusing on T cells in Graves' hyperthyroidism and ophthalmopathy.

Sequencing was performed on peripheral blood mononuclear cells (PBMCs), taken at new diagnosis, from a patient treated with antithyroid drugs. Every receptor here comes from a woman younger than 45 with Graves disease. CDR3s include the opening cysteine and the closing phenylalanine or tryptophan. The order of the fields is V gene, clone size, CDR3 protein. Rows may omit the clone size; those that give it use once, few, many or a size class.

TRBV6-5 | many | CASSYVDTAPLRSNEKLFF
TRBV7-8 | many | CASSPTSGRGGQFF
TRBV24-1 | many | CATSERLAGGFSGANVLTF
TRBV5-4 | - | CASSPRLAGGSEQFF
TRBV4-1 | many | CASSQGPRQGIDEQYF
TRBV2 | many | CASSEARGQNYGYTF
TRBV10-3 | many | CAISEPRGGTQYF
TRBV12-3/TRBV12-4 | many | CASSFPGGSGTDTQYF
TRBV20-1 | - | CSARDSWKDEQFF
TRBV16 | few | CASSPTSSGNTIYF
TRBV5-6 | - | CASSWKPGTGGFYEQFF
TRBV18 | many | CASSPQPSGTGEAFF
TRBV11-3 | - | CASSLEREASNNEQFF
TRBV6-5 | many | CASSYWDYITDTQYF
TRBV4-2 | - | CASSQDILAGGRKFF
TRBV28 | many | CASSIRAGARETQYF
TRBV30 | many | CAWRLTVNTEAFF
TRBV12-3/TRBV12-4 | - | CASSGTYGQPQHF
TRBV10-3 | few | CAISESFGQTTGELFF
TRBV7-3 | few | CASSFAGRSSSGANVLTF
TRBV6-1 | many | CASQVGRGTKESNQPQHF
TRBV18 | many | CASSPGGSLWELGYTF
TRBV27 | many | CASRSRDRSSYNEQFF
TRBV28 | many | CASSFMAYEQYF
TRBV20-1 | - | CSARDLLAAKNIQYF
TRBV6-1 | many | CASRQWPDTQYF
TRBV3-1 | many | CASSLGTLLAKNIQYF
TRBV12-3/TRBV12-4 | many | CASSLSSFLGGYTF
TRBV28 | many | CASSLLGGRRPIHF
TRBV11-2 | many | CASSPDRVTGNTIYF
TRBV15 | - | CATSRDRDGNSPLHF
TRBV28 | many | CASGRASLEQYF
TRBV18 | many | CASSPTVGDEQFF
TRBV18 | - | CASSRGGPGQPQHF
TRBV24-1 | many | CATSDKGYYEQYF
TRBV30 | many | CAWTGGRDFTGELFF
TRBV29-1 | - | CSVVENTIYF
TRBV6-9 | many | CASSYVDRGPYNEQFF
TRBV10-3 | many | CASGRPGQHTKNEQFF
TRBV7-8 | - | CASSLSPQLEWIEQYF
TRBV19 | - | CASSDLFSGANVLTF
TRBV29-1 | many | CSVRTDMNTEAFF
TRBV7-9 | many | CASSFPKVGRGSSSYNEQFF
TRBV6-4 | - | CASSDTNTGELFF
TRBV6-2/TRBV6-3 | few | CARGPGRRNGDSPLHF
TRBV20-1 | many | CSARDPLTGNTGELFF
TRBV30 | few | CAWNRARVPLEAGELFF
TRBV3-1 | few | CASSQSATQYF
TRBV29-1 | many | CSVARGTGGYEQYF
TRBV28 | many | CASSLGRAQHF
TRBV20-1 | - | CSARDQRGGTEAFF
TRBV20-1 | many | CSARDPGYTF